The clone carrying this T cell receptor beta chain was counted ten times or more. Antigen unknown. The CDR3 has 14 residues. Germline V gives CDR1 SGHRS, CDR2 YFSETQ. V gave up 4 bases and J gave up 1 base, with 9 bases separating them. TCRdb redid the calling of the 5' RACE reads with MiXCR, one entry per CDR3 protein. Of about 52,000 distinct CDR3 sequences in the sample, about 3.5% were seen once. This record comes from a study of neurological immune-mediated disorders. The study's findings and limits: The expanded clones of different subjects shared no CDR3 amino acid sequences (suggesting private repertoires in all groups).

The chain combines TRBV5-1 with TRBJ1-5; the D gene is possibly TRBD1 (6 bases). The sequence was collected from a man aged 25 to 40 with multiple sclerosis. The source material was PBMCs. The CDR3 loop is CASSLGQSNQPQHF. CDR3 DNA sequence: TGCGCCAGCAGCCTAGGACAGAGCAATCAGCCCCAGCATTTT.